The clone carrying this TCR beta chain appeared many times. Its antigen is unidentified. The data originate from a study of identical twins. Template switching added a universal primer site, and cDNA bore unique molecular identifiers. TCRdb reprocessed the 5' RACE reads via MiXCR and lists one record per CDR3 protein. The data contain about 100,000 distinct CDR3 sequences, about 6.1% of them singletons. Broader study findings: Reduced insertions were recorded for abundant cord blood beta clonotypes, with no such pattern in memory repertoires.

The sample comprised memory T cells sorted from blood. The TCR comes from a woman aged 45 to 65 in good health.

CDR3 in DNA: TGTGCCAGCATATGGGGGCCGAGCTCTGGAAACACCATATATTTT. Protein: CASIWGPSSGNTIYF. This chain links TRBV12-3 or TRBV12-4 with TRBJ1-3; TRBD1 might be the D (6 bases). The germline V and J ends were trimmed by 7 bases and 0 bases, with 13 bases remaining between them. The CDR3 covers 15 residues.